A single sample is the source of the 5 T cell receptor beta chains below, sequenced in a study of blood T cells in healthy people across ages. A second 7 to 11 cycle PCR used barcoded and J-beta primers. One entry per CDR3 protein results from TCRdb running MiXCR on the 5' RACE reads. The sample carries 1.8 million or so distinct CDR3 sequences, 35% to 50% recorded once. Sequencing was carried out using blood. These receptors were collected from a human donor in good health.

The chain joins TRBV5-1 to TRBJ1-1; maybe TRBD1 (5 bases). The germline V gene has CDR1 SGHRS and CDR2 YFSETQ. V shed 4 bases and J shed 1 base, with 8 bases lying between them. The CDR3 is 13 residues long. In DNA, the CDR3 is TGCGCCAGCAGCATCGACAGGAACACTGAAGCTTTCTTT. Encoded protein: CASSIDRNTEAFF.

This clonotype was counted between two and nine times. V and J are TRBV4-3 and TRBJ2-7; no definite D call. Trimming took off 1 base at V and 2 bases at J, with 9 bases between the two ends. Per germline, CDR1 LGHNA and CDR2 YSLEER. The CDR3 has 14 residues. The CDR3 DNA sequence: TGCGCCAGCAGCCAAGGGTACAGCGCCTACGAGCAGTACTTC. Translated, it gives CASSQGYSAYEQYF.

CDR3: CSVPGSLREQYF. CDR3 bases: TGCAGCGTTCCAGGGTCACTACGGGAGCAGTACTTC. The rearrangement uses TRBV29-1 and TRBJ2-7; possibly TRBD1 for D (5 bases). CDR1 is SQVTM and CDR2 is ANQGSEA in the germline V gene. V was cut by 5 bases and J by 7 bases, with 15 bases left in between. This CDR3 is 12 amino acids long.

The V and J genes are TRBV4-1 and TRBJ2-1, with a weak D call TRBD2 (7 bases). The CDR3 extends over 18 amino acids. Per germline, CDR1 MGHRA and CDR2 YSYEKL. V dropped 4 bases and J dropped 4 bases, with 23 bases sitting between them. The CDR3 DNA reads TGCGCCAGCAGCCCGGGGGGAGGGGGGGCCTTCGTATACAATGAGCAGTTCTTC. It is translated as CASSPGGGGAFVYNEQFF.

This clonotype was seen more than once but under ten times. The chain carries TRBV7-9 and TRBJ1-2; 11 bases are a match to TRBD1. Germline V CDR1 and CDR2: SEHNR, FQNEAQ (reference sequence). This CDR3 is built from 14 residues. Unmatched junction bases numbered 5, after V lost 4 bases and J lost 7 bases. The DNA for the CDR3 is TGTGCCAGCAGCTCCGGACAGGGGGCTTCTGGCTACACCTTC. Amino acid sequence: CASSSGQGASGYTF.